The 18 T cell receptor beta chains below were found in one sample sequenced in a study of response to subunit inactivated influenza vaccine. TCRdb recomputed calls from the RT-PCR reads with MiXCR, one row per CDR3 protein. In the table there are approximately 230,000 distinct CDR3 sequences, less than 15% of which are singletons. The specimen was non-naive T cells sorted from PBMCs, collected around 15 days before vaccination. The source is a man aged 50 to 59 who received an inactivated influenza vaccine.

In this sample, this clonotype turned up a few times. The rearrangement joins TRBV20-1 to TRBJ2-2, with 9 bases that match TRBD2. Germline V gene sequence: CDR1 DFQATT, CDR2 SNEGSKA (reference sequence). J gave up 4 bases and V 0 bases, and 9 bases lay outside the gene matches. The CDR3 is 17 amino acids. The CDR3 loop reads CSARDLGGRALTGELFF. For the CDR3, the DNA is TGCAGTGCTAGAGATTTGGGCGGGAGGGCCCTCACCGGGGAGCTGTTTTTT.

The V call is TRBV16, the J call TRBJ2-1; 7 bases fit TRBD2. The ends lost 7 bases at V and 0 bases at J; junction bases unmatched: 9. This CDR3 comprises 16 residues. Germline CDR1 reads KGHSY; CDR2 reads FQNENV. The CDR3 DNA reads TGTGCCAGCATTCTAGCGGAATCACCCTCCTACAATGAGCAGTTCTTC. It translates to CASILAESPSYNEQFF.

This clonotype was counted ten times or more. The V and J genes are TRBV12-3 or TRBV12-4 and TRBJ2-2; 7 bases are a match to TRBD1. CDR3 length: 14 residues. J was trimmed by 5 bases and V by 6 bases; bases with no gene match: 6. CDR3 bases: TGTGCCAGCAGCACGACAGGGATGACCGGGGAGCTGTTTTTT. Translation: CASSTTGMTGELFF.

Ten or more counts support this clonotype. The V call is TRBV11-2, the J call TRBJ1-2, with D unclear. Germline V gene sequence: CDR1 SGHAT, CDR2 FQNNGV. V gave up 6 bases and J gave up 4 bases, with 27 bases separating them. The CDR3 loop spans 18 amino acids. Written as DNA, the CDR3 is TGTGCCAGCAGACGTTCCCCCGTCCGGGCCGCTGGAGCCTATGGCTACACCTTC. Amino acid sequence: CASRRSPVRAAGAYGYTF.

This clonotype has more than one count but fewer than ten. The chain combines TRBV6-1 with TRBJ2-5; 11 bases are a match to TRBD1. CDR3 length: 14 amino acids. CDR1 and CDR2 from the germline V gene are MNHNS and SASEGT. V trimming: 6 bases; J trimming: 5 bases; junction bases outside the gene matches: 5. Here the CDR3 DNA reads TGTGCCAGCAGGGGACAGGGGGGAACGGAGACCCAGTACTTC. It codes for CASRGQGGTETQYF.

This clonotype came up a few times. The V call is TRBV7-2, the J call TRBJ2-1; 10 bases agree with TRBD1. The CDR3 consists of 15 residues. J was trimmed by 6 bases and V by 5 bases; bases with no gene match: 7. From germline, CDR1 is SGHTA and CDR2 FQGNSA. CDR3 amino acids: CASSRGTGARNEQFF. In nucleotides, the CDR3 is TGTGCCAGCAGCCGGGGGACAGGGGCTCGCAATGAGCAGTTCTTC.

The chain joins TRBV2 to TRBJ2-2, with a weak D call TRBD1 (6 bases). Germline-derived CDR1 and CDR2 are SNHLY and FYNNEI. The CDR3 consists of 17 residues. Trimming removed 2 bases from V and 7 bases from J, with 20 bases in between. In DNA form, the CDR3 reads TGTGCCAGCAGTGAATACCGCTCAAACAGGGAAAACGGGGAGCTGTTTTTT. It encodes CASSEYRSNRENGELFF.

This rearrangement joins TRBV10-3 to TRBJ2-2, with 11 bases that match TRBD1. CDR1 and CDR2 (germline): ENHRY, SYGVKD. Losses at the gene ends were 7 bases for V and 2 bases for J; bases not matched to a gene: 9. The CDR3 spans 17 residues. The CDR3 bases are TGTGCCATCACCCGGACAGGGGGCTCCTCCAACACCGGGGAGCTGTTTTTT. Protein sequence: CAITRTGGSSNTGELFF.

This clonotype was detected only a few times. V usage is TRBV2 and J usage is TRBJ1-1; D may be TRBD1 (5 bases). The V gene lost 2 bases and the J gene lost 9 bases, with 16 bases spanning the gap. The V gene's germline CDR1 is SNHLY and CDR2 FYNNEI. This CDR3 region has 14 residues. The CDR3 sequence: CASSESGRGRKAFF. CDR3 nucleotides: TGTGCCAGCAGTGAAAGTGGGCGGGGCAGGAAAGCTTTCTTT.

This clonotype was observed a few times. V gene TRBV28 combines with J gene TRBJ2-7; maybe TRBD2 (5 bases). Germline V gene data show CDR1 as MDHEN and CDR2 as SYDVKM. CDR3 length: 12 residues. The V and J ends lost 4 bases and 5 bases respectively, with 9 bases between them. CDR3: CASSSGIDEQYF. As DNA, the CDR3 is TGTGCCAGCAGTTCCGGGATCGACGAGCAGTACTTC.

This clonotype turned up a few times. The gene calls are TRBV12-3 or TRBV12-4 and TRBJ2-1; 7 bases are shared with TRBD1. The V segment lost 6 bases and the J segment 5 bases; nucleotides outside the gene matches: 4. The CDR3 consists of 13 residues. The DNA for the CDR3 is TGTGCCAGCAGCACTGACAGGGACAATGAGCAGTTCTTC. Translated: CASSTDRDNEQFF.

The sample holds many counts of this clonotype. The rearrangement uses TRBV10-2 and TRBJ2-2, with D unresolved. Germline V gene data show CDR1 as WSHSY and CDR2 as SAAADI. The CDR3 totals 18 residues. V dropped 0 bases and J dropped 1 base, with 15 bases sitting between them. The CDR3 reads CASSESKLWELNTGELFF. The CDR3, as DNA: TGCGCCAGCAGTGAGTCGAAGCTTTGGGAATTGAACACCGGGGAGCTGTTTTTT.

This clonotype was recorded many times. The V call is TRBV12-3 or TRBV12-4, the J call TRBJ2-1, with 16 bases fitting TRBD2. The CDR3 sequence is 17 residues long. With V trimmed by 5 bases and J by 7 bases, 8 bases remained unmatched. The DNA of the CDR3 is TGTGCCAGCAGTAAGGGACTAGCGGGGGGGTTTAATAATGAGCAGTTCTTC. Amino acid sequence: CASSKGLAGGFNNEQFF.

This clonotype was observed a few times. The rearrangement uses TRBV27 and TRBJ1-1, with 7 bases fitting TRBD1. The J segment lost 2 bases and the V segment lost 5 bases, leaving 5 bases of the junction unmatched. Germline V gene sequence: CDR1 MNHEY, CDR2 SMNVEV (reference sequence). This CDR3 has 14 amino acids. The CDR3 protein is CASSPNRGNTEAFF. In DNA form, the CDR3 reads TGTGCCAGCAGTCCCAACAGGGGAAACACTGAAGCTTTCTTT.

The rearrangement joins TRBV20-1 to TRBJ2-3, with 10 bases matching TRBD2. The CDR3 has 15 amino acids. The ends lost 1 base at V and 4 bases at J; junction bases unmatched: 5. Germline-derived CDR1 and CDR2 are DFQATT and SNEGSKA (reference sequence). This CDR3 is CSARVGTSVADTQYF. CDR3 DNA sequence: TGCAGTGCTAGAGTGGGGACTAGCGTGGCAGATACGCAGTATTTT.

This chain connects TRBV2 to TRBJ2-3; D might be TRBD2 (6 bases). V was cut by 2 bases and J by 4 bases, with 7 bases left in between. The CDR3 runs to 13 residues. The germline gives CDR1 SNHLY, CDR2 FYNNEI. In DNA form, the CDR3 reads TGTGCCAGCAGTGAATCGGGGGCAGATACGCAGTATTTT. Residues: CASSESGADTQYF.

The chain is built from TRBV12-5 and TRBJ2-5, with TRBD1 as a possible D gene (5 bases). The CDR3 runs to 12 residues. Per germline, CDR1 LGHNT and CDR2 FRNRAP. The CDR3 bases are TGTGCCAGCCAGGGAAACGGAGAGACCCAGTACTTC. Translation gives CASQGNGETQYF. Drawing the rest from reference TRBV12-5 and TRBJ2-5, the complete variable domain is DARVTQTPRHKVTEMGQEVTMRCQPILGHNTVFWYRQTMMQGLELLAYFRNRAPLDDSGMPKDRFSAEMPDATLATLKIQPSEPRDSAVYFCASQGNGETQYFGPGTRLLVL.

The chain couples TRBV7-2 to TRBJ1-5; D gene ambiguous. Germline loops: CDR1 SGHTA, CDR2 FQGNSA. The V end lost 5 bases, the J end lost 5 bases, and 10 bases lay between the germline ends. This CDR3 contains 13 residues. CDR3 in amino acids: CASSVHGDQPQHF. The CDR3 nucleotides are TGTGCCAGCAGCGTACACGGGGATCAGCCCCAGCATTTT.